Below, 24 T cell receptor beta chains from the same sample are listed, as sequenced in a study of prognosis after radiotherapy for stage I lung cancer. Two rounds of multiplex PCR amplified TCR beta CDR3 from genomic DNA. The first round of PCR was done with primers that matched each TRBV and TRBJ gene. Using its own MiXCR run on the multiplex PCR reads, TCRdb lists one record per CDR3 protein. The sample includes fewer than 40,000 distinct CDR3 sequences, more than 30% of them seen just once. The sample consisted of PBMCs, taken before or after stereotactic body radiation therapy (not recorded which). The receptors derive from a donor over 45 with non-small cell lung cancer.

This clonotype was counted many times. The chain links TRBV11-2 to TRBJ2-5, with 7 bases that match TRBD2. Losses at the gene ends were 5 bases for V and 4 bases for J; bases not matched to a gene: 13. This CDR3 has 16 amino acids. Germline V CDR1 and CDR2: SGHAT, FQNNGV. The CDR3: CASSLQVGGGLETQYF. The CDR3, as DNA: TGTGCCAGCAGCCTCCAAGTGGGGGGGGGGTTAGAGACCCAGTACTTC.

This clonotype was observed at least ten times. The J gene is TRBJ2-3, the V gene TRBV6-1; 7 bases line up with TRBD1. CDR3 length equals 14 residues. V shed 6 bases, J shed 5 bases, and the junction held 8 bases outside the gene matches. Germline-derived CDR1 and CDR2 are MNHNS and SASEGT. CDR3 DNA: TGTGCCAGCAGCCCCGGGACAGAAATAGATACGCAGTATTTT. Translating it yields CASSPGTEIDTQYF.

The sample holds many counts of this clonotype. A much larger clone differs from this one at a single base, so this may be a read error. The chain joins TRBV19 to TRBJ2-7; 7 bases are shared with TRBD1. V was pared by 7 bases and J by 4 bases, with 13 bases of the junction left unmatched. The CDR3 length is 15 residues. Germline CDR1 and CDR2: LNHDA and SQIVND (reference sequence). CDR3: CASNTRRDRDYEQYF. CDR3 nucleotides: TGTGCCAGTAATACCCGCCGGGACAGAGATTACGAGCAGTACTTC.

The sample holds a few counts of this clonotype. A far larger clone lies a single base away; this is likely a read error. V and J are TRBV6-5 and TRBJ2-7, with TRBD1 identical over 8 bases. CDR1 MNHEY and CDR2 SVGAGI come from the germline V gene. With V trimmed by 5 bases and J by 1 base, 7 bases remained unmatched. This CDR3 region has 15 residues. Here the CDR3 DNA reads TGTGCCAGCAGTCAGACCTACAGGGGGTCCTACGAGCAGTACTTC. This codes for CASSQTYRGSYEQYF.

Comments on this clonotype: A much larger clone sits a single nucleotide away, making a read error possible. CDR3 sequence reads: CAIVPESSYNSPLHF. CDR3 coding DNA: TGTGCCATCGTGCCGGAAAGCTCCTATAATTCACCCCTCCACTTT. The rearrangement uses TRBV10-3 and TRBJ1-6; D gene ambiguous. Trimming took off 8 bases at V and 0 bases at J, with 11 bases between the two ends. The CDR3 sequence is 15 residues long. In germline, CDR1 is ENHRY, CDR2 SYGVKD.

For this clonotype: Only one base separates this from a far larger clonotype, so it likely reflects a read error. The CDR3 loop is CASGENTVELFF. Written as DNA, the CDR3 is TGTGCCAGCGGGGAAAACACCGTGGAGCTGTTTTTT. The chain has TRBV6-9 and TRBJ2-2, with no clear D. This CDR3 is built from 12 residues. CDR1 and CDR2 from the germline V gene are MNHGY and SVAAGI.

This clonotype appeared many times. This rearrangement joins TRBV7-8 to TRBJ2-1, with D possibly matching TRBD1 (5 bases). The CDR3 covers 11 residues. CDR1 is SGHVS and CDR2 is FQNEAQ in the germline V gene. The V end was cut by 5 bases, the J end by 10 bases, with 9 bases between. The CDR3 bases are TGTGCCAGCAGCGGACAACAGGAGCAGTTCTTC. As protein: CASSGQQEQFF.

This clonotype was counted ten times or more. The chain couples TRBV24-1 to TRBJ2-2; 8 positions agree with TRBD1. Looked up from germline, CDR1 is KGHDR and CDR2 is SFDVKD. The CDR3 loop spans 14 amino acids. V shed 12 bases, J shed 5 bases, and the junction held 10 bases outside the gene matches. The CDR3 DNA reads TGTGCCGCCTCTAGGACAGGGTCGACCGGGGAGCTGTTTTTT. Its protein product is CAASRTGSTGELFF.

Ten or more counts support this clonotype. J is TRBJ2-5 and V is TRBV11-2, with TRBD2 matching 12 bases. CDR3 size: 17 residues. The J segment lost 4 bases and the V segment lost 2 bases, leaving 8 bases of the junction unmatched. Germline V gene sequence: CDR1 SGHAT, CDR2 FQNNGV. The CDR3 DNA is TGTGCCAGCAGCTTATCTAGATCGGGACTAGCGGGAGAGACCCAGTACTTC. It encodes CASSLSRSGLAGETQYF.

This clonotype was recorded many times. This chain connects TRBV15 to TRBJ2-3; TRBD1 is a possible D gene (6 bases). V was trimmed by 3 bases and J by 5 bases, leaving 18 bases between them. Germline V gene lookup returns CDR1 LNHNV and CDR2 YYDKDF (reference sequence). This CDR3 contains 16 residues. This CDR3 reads CATSSNLRGGLDTQYF. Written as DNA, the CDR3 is TGTGCCACCAGCAGCAACCTGAGAGGGGGTTTAGATACGCAGTATTTT.

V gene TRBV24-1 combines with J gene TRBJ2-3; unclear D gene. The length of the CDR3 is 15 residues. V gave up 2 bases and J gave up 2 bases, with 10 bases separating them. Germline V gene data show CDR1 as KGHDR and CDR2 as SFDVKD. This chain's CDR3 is CATSDYTVITDTQYF. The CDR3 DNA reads TGTGCCACCAGTGATTATACCGTGATCACAGATACGCAGTATTTT.

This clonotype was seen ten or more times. CDR3 coding DNA: TGTGCCAACACTCGGCCGACAGATGAAAAACTGTTTTTT. Amino acid sequence: CANTRPTDEKLFF. V usage is TRBV6-2 or TRBV6-3 and J usage is TRBJ1-4; TRBD1 might be the D (5 bases). Trimming left V 10 bases short and J 6 bases short, with 15 bases between. This CDR3 has 13 amino acids. Germline V gene data show CDR1 as MNHEY and CDR2 as SVGEGT.

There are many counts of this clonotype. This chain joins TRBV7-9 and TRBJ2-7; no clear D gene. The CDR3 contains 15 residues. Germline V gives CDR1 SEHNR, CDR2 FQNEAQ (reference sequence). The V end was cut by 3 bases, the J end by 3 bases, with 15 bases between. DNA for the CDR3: TGTGCCAGCAGCTTCGCCGGGCGCCACATCTACGAGCAGTACTTC. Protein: CASSFAGRHIYEQYF.

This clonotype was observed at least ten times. The CDR3 DNA reads as TGTGCCAGCAGCCTTATCCCCAACGGTGACTCCTACAATGAGCAGTTCTTC. Its protein is CASSLIPNGDSYNEQFF. This chain connects TRBV6-1 to TRBJ2-1; no clear D gene. Germline V lookup: CDR1 MNHNS, CDR2 SASEGT. V lost 6 bases to trimming and J lost 0 bases, with 18 bases between them. The CDR3 runs 17 residues.

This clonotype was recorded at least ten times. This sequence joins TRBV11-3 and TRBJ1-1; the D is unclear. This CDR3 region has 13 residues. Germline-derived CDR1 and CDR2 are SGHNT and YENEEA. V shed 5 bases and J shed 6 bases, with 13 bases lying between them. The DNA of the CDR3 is TGTGCCAGCAGCAAAAACACCGGTTCTGAAGCTTTCTTT. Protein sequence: CASSKNTGSEAFF.

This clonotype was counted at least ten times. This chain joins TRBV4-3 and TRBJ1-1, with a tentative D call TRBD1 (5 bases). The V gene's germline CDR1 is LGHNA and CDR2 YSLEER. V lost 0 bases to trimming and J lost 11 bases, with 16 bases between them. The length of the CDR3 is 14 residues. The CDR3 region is CASSQDREDPRAFF. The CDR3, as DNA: TGCGCCAGCAGCCAAGACAGGGAAGACCCGAGGGCTTTCTTT.

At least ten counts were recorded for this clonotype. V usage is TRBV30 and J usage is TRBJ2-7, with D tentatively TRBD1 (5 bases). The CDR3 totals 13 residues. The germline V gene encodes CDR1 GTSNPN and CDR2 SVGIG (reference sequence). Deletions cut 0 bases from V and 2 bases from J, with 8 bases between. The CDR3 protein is CAWSVTGTYEQYF. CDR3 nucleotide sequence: TGTGCCTGGAGTGTAACAGGAACCTACGAGCAGTACTTC. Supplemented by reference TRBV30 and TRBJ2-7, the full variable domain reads SQTIHQWPATLVQPVGSPLSLECTVEGTSNPNLYWYRQAAGRGLQLLFYSVGIGQISSEVPQNLSASRPQDRQFILSSKKLLLSDSGFYLCAWSVTGTYEQYFGPGTRLTVT.

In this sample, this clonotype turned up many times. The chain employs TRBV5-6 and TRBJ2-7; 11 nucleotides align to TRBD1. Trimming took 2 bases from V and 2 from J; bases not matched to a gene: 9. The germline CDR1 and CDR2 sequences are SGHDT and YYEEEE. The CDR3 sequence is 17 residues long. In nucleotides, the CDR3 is TGTGCCAGCAGCTTAAGGACAGGGGGCTTCTATCCCTACGAGCAGTACTTC. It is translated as CASSLRTGGFYPYEQYF.

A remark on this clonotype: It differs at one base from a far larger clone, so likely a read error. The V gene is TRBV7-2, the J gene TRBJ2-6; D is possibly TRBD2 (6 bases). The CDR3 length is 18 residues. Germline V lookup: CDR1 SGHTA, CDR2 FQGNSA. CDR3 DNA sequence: TGCGCCAGCAGCCAAAGAGGTCGGGGGATTCGTGGGGCCAACGTCCTGACTTTC. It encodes CASSQRGRGIRGANVLTF. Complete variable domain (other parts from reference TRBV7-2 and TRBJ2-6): GAGVSQSPSNKVTEKGKDVELRCDPISGHTALYWYRQSLGQGLEFLIYFQGNSAPDKSGLPSDRFSAERTGGSVSTLTIQRTQQEDSAVYLCASSQRGRGIRGANVLTFGAGSRLTVL.

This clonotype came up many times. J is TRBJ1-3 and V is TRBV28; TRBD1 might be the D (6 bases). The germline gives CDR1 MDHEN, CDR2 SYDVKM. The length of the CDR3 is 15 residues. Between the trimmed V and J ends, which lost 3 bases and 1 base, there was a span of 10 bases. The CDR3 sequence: CASSLGGQSGNTIYF. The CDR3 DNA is TGTGCCAGCAGTTTGGGGGGGCAGTCTGGAAACACCATATATTTT.

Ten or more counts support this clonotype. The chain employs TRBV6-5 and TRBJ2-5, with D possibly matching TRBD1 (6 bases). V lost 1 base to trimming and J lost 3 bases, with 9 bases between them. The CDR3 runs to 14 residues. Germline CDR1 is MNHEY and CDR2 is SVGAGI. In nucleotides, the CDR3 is TGTGCCAGCAGTTACTGGACAGATGAAGAGACCCAGTACTTC. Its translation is CASSYWTDEETQYF.

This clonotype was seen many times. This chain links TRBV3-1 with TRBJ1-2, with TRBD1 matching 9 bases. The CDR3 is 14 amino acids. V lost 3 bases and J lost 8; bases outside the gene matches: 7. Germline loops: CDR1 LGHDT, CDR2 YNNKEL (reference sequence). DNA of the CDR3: TGTGCCAGCAGCCATCCGGACAGGGGAAGAGGCTACACCTTC. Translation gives CASSHPDRGRGYTF.

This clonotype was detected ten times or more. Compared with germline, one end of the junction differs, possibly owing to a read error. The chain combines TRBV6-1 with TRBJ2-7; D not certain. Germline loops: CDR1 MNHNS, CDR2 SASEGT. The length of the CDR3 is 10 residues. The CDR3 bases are TGTGCCAGCACGCCCCCGAGTAAGGACTTC. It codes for CASTPPSKDF.

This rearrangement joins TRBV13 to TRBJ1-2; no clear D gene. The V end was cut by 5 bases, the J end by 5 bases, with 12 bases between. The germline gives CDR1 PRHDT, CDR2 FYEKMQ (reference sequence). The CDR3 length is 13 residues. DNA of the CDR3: TGTGCCAGCAGCAGACAAGTCCTATATGGCTACACCTTC. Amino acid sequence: CASSRQVLYGYTF.